The sequence of this T cell receptor beta chain was determined in a study of blood T cell repertoires in COVID-19. Whole-study context: Whether acute or convalescent, the COVID-19 samples came from the United States, Italy and Spain. T cells, B-cell-depleted T cells, or PBMCs supplied cDNA or gDNA.

Clones were read by immunoSEQ multiplex PCR, and TCRdb kept only the in-frame ones, dropping some. The table has hundreds of thousands of clones, approximately 86% seen once. CDR3 length: 17 amino acids. Germline CDR1 SSHAT, CDR2 FNYEAQ (reference sequence). Trimming took 5 bases from V and 4 from J; bases not matched to a gene: 9. Those enrolled in Seattle joined during active infection and were followed longitudinally afterward. The sequenced sample was peripheral blood. The rearrangement links TRBV7-7 to TRBJ2-1; 12 positions agree with TRBD2. The receptor comes from a woman in her 70s with COVID-19, enrolled during active disease. CDR3 residues: CASSPNPTSGGYNEQFF. In nucleotides, the CDR3 is TGTGCCAGCAGCCCGAATCCGACTAGCGGGGGTTACAATGAGCAGTTCTTC.